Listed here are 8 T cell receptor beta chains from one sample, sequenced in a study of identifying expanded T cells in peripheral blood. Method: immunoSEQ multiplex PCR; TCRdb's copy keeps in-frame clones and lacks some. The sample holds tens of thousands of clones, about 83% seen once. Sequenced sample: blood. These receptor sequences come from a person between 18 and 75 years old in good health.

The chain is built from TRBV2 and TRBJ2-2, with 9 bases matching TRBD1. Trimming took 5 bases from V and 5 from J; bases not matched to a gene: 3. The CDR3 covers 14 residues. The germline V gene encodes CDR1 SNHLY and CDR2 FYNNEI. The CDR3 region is CASSPGTGTGELFF. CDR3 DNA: TGTGCCAGCAGTCCCGGGACAGGGACCGGGGAGCTGTTTTTT. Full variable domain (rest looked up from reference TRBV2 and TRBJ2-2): EPEVTQTPSHQVTQMGQEVILRCVPISNHLYFYWYRQILGQKVEFLVSFYNNEISEKSEIFDDQFSVERPDGSNFTLKIRSTKLEDSAMYFCASSPGTGTGELFFGEGSRLTVL.

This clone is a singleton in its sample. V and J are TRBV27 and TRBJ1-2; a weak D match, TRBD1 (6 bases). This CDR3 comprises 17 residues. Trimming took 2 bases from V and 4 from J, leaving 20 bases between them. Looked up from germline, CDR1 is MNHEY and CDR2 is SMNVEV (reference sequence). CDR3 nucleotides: TGTGCCAGCAGTTTAACTATGGACCAGGGGCGTACCTATGGCTACACCTTC. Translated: CASSLTMDQGRTYGYTF.

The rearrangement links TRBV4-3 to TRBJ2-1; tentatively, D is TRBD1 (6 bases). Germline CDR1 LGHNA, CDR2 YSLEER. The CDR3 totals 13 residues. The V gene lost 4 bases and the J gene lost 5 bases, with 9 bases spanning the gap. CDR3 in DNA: TGCGCCAGCAGCCGGGGACACCACAATGAGCAGTTCTTC. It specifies CASSRGHHNEQFF.

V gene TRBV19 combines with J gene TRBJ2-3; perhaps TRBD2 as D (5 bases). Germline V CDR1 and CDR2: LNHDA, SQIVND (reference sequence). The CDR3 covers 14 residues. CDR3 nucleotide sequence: TGTGCGCCCCCCCCTACGGGAACGGCAGATACGCAGTATTTT. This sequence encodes CAPPPTGTADTQYF.

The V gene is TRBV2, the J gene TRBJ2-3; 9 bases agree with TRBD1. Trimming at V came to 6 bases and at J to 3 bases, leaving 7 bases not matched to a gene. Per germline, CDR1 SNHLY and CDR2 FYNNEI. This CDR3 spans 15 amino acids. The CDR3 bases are TGTGCCAGCAGCTCGGACAGGGGTTCAACAGATACGCAGTATTTT. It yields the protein CASSSDRGSTDTQYF.

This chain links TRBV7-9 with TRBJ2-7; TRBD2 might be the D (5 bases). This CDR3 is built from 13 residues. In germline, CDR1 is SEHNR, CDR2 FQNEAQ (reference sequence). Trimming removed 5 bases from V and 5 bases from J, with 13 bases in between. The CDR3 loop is CASSRKRAHEQYF. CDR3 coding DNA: TGTGCCAGCAGCCGAAAGAGGGCCCACGAGCAGTACTTC.

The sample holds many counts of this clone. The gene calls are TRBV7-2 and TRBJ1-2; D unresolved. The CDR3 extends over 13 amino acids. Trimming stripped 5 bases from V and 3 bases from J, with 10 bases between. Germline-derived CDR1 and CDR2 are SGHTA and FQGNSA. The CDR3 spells CASSVGSDYGYTF. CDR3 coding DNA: TGTGCCAGCAGCGTAGGGTCAGACTATGGCTACACCTTC.

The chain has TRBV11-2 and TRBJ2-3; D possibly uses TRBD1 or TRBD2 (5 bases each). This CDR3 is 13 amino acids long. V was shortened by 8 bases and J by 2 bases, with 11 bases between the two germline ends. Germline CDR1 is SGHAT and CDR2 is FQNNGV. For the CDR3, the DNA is TGTGCCAGCGGGACGGAAATCACAGATACGCAGTATTTT. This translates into CASGTEITDTQYF. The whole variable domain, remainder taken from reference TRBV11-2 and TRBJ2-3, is EAGVAQSPRYKIIEKRQSVAFWCNPISGHATLYWYQQILGQGPKLLIQFQNNGVVDDSQLPKDRFSAERLKGVDSTLKIQPAKLEDSAVYLCASGTEITDTQYFGPGTRLTVL.